The source of this TCR beta chain is a study of tumor and adjacent non-tumor tissue in lung cancer. At the level of the study: Stage I to III disease affected 9 to 10 men and several women aged about 31 to 76. On average, productive TCRbeta reads reached about 4 million per sample. The study's findings and limits: Significantly higher TCR diversity was found in tumor than normal lung. Tumor repertoires had a smaller top 100 clone share than normal lung.

RNA was extracted from bulk tissue without any cell sorting. The library came from three nested PCR rounds adapted from ARM-PCR protocols. TCRdb processed the multiplex PCR reads anew with MiXCR; each CDR3 protein has one entry. The data contain approximately 68,000 distinct CDR3 sequences, around three quarters of them singletons. This clonotype was seen ten or more times. Its target is unknown. A much larger clone lies one base from this, so it may be a read error. The receptor comes from a man aged 55 to 70 with non-small cell lung cancer. The sequenced sample consisted of lung tumor tissue.

CDR3 in amino acids: CASSLAAGEWNEAFF. The CDR3, as DNA: TGCGCCAGCAGCTTGGCCGCAGGAGAATGGAATGAAGCTTTCTTT. The chain uses TRBV5-1 and TRBJ1-1; unclear D gene. V shed 0 bases and J shed 7 bases, with 16 bases lying between them. CDR1 and CDR2 from the germline V gene are SGHRS and YFSETQ. The CDR3 spans 15 residues.